The rows below give T cell receptor beta chains drawn from one sample of a study of blood T cell repertoires in COVID-19. Profiling relied on immunoSEQ multiplex PCR, and the TCRdb table lists in-frame clones only, not all of them. The sample yields around 170,000 clones, around 80% seen once. The material sequenced was peripheral blood. These TCRs come from a man between 65 and 79 years old with active or convalescent COVID-19. Each CDR3 is given without its conserved first and last residue. The order of the fields is V gene, CDR3 length, CDR3 protein.

>TRBV6-2/TRBV6-3|16
ASSYSLNGAGPTYEQY
>TRBV5-1|15
ASSPLGTSGWQETQY
>TRBV27|12
ASSVDRGTDTQY
>TRBV2|16
ASSPQPTGTGVLETQY
>TRBV21-1|12
AREGTSRPYEQY
>TRBV6-5|11
ASSPVPYNEQF
>TRBV30|15
AWSDSGTGGRNQPQH
>TRBV6-5|14
ASSYAPRGTGQPQH
>TRBV5-1|12
ASSNYRAQETQY
>TRBV4-2|14
ASSQDGTSGRETQY
>TRBV7-2|15
ASSSTLAGTGVETQY
>TRBV5-4|13
ASSIKGAPRSPLH
>TRBV6-5|13
ASHSGGAKLTEAF
>TRBV6-5|10
ASSPGGYEQY
>TRBV28|15
ASYGQTSFYMNTEAF
>TRBV9|12
ASSLYGVEETQY
>TRBV4-3|13
ASSQDTSGGGTQY
>TRBV3-1/TRBV3-2|11
ASSQTSGNTIY
>TRBV5-1|14
ASSPQGGGGEETQY
>TRBV3-1/TRBV3-2|15
ASSQDRFGAGRHGYT
>TRBV21-1|15
ASSIESSGGDTDTQY
>TRBV5-1|14
ASSTGLAGITGELF
>TRBV2|12
ASSGTASNTEAF
>TRBV18|11
ASVERGNTEAF
>TRBV6-2/TRBV6-3|17
ASSEGLVVGRKAKNIQY
>TRBV2|13
ASSLAGGHEETQY
>TRBV5-1|12
ASSLTSGTHEQY
>TRBV30|14
AWSSFGASSTYEQY
>TRBV7-2|12
ASSATRDNQPQH
>TRBV3-1/TRBV3-2|11
ASSRLEGNTQY
>TRBV3-1/TRBV3-2|14
ASSQGPGQGGYGYT
>TRBV6-5|13
ASRDLTGRTGELF
>TRBV5-1|10
ASSMDSYGYT
>TRBV12-3/TRBV12-4|9
ASSANQGEV
>TRBV11-2|12
ASRENYPSYEQY
>TRBV7-7|13
ASSSIAGGRETQY
>TRBV21-1|14
ASSLETPPIKNIQY
>TRBV4-3|14
ASSQGMGPDRNTIY
>TRBV2|14
ASSEAASGLTDTQY
>TRBV18|15
ASSRVDPFGGGSEAF
>TRBV2|12
ASSEPTAGGPQH
>TRBV4-1|13
ASSQDSGSYNEQF
>TRBV7-6|13
ASNKGGSGGNEQF
>TRBV3-1/TRBV3-2|15
ASSRALGGAENYGYT
>TRBV4-1|14
ASSPHRSSNTGELF
>TRBV7-2|13
ASSLTGDSGNTIY
>TRBV7-2|14
ASSPRGPGQGPEAF
>TRBV6-5|11
AGGGQGDYEQY
>TRBV30|7
ALGRGYT
>TRBV6-5|13
ASKSGVVYNSPLH
>TRBV27|13
ASSPPRTLRDEQF
>TRBV2|12
ASSPTTEFTEAF
>TRBV27|11
ASSPDRDQPQH
>TRBV30|10
AWSSQGYEQY
>TRBV9|14
ASSVDAGTGDSEAF
>TRBV5-4|14
ASSLDPGGNQETQY
>TRBV7-3|14
ASSPRGTSGYNEQF
>TRBV9|12
ASSVAQNSYEQY
>TRBV2|10
AMGLDLYEQY
>TRBV18|12
ASSPGQAENEQF